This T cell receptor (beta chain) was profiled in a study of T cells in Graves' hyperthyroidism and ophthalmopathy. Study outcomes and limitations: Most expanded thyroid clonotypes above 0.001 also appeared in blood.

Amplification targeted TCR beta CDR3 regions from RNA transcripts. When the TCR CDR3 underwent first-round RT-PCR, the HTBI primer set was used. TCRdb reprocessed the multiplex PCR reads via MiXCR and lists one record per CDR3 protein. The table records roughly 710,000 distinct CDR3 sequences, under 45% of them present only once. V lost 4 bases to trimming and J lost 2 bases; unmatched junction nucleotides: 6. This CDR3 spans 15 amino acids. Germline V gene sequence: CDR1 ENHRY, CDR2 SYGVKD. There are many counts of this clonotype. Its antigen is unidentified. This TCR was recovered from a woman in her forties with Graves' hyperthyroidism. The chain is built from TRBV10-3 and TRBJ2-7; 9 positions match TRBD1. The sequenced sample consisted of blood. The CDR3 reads CAISGQGDNPYEQYF. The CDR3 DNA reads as TGTGCCATCAGTGGACAGGGGGACAATCCCTACGAGCAGTACTTC.